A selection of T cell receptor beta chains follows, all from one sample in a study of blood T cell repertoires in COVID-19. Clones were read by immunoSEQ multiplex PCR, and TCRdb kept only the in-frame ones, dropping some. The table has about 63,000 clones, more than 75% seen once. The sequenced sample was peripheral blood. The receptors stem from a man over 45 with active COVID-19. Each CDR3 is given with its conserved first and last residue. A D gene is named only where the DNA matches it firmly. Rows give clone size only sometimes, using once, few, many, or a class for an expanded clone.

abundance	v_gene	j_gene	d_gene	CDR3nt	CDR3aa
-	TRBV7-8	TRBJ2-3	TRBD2	TGTGCCAGCAGCTCCTCCCCTAGCGGATTTACGCAGTATTTT	CASSSSPSGFTQYF
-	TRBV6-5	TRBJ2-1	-	TGTGCCAGCAGTACGCTCAATCGGGAGAATGAGCAGTTCTTC	CASSTLNRENEQFF
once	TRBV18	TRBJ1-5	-	TGTGCCAGCTCACCGGTACATCCGGGGGGAGGTGTTAATCAGCCCCAGCATTTT	CASSPVHPGGGVNQPQHF
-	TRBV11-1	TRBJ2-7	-	TGTGCCAGCAGCTTAGAAGCGCTTACCTACGAGCAGTACTTC	CASSLEALTYEQYF
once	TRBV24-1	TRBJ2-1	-	TGTGCCACCAGTGAAGACAGTTACAATGAGCAGTTCTTC	CATSEDSYNEQFF
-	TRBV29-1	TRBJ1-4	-	TGCAGCGTTGTGGACATGTCGGAGGAAAAACTGTTTTTT	CSVVDMSEEKLFF
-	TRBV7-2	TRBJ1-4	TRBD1	TGTGCCAGCAGCAGGGACAGGGTGGCTGAAAAACTGTTTTTT	CASSRDRVAEKLFF
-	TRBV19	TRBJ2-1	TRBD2	TGTGCCAGTAGACTAGCGGGTAACCACAATGAGCAGTTCTTC	CASRLAGNHNEQFF
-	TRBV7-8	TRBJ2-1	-	TGTGCCAGCAGCTTAGGACTAGAGATTGAGTATGGTGAGCAGTTCTTC	CASSLGLEIEYGEQFF
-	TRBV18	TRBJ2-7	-	TGTGCCAGCTCTCCCATCCGCGCGCCCGGGGGCTACGAGCAGTACTTC	CASSPIRAPGGYEQYF
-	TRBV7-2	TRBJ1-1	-	TGTGCCAGCAGCTCTACCCCACTGTCCACTGAAGCTTTCTTT	CASSSTPLSTEAFF
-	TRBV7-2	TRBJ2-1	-	TGTGCCAGCAGCACCCGGGAGATCTACAATGAGCAGTTCTTC	CASSTREIYNEQFF
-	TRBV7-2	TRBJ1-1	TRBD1	TGTGCCAGCAGCTTGGACAGGGGAGTCACTGAAGCTTTCTTT	CASSLDRGVTEAFF
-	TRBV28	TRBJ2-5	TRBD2	TGTGCCAGCAGTTTATTGGGCGGGAGGGCCCGTGGAGAGACCCAGTACTTC	CASSLLGGRARGETQYF
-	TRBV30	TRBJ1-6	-	TGTGCCTGGAGTTCCCGGGGTAATTCACCCCTCCACTTT	CAWSSRGNSPLHF
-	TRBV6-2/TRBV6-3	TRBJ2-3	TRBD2	TGTGCCAGCAGCCGGACTAGCGGGAGGGCTAATACGCAGTATTTT	CASSRTSGRANTQYF
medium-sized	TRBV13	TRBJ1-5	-	TGTGCCAGCAGCTTAGGACAGGGTAGGGACAATCAGCCCCAGCATTTT	CASSLGQGRDNQPQHF
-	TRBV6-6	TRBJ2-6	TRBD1	TGTGCCAGCAGTCAGGACAGGGGGCTGTATTCCTCTGGGGCCAACGTCCTGACTTTC	CASSQDRGLYSSGANVLTF
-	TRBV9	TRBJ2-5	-	TGTGCCAGCAGCGTAGGAGGGAGCACAGAGACCCAGTACTTC	CASSVGGSTETQYF
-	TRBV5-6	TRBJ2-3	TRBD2	TGTGCCAGCAGCGGACTAGCGGGAATAGATACGCAGTATTTT	CASSGLAGIDTQYF
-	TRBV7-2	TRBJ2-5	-	TGTGCCAGCAGCTTAGTACAGCAAGAGACCCAGTACTTC	CASSLVQQETQYF
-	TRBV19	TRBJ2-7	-	TGTGCCAGTAGTATATGGCAGGGATACGAGCAGTACTTC	CASSIWQGYEQYF
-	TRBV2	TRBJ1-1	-	TGTGCCAGCGGCGGCGGGGAGGGCACTGAAGCTTTCTTT	CASGGGEGTEAFF
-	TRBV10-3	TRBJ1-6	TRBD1	TGTGCCATCAGTGGAGCGACAGGGGGAAATTCACCCCTCCACTTT	CAISGATGGNSPLHF